The 22 T cell receptor beta chains reported below all come from one sample, sequenced in a study of technical replicates of blood from several donors. TCRdb's table, derived via immunoSEQ multiplex PCR, lists solely in-frame clones and lacks some. There are 80,000 to 95,000 clones in the sample; about 96% occur only once, and approximately 0.36% lies in the top ten. Sequencing was done on a sample of T cells isolated from PBMCs. Receptors were obtained from a human donor in good health.

This chain links TRBV7-9 with TRBJ2-6, with D possibly being TRBD2 (5 bases). The V gene's germline CDR1 is SEHNR and CDR2 FQNEAQ (reference sequence). The CDR3 is 15 amino acids. The V gene lost 2 bases and the J gene lost 1 base, with 6 bases spanning the gap. In DNA, the CDR3 is TGTGCCAGCAGCTTAAGAGGGTCTGGGGCCAACGTCCTGACTTTC. This gives the protein CASSLRGSGANVLTF.

The rearrangement links TRBV7-3 to TRBJ2-1; a possible D gene is TRBD1 (5 bases). Per the germline V gene, CDR1 is SGHTA and CDR2 is FQGTGA. V shed 0 bases and J shed 7 bases, with 19 bases lying between them. The CDR3 length is 17 residues. The CDR3 coding sequence is TGTGCCAGCAGCTTAACTCCAAGCTCCTGGGGCCTAAATGAGCAGTTCTTC. This codes for CASSLTPSSWGLNEQFF.

The gene calls are TRBV7-8 and TRBJ2-2; 7 positions match TRBD1. Germline trimming cut 4 bases from V and 4 bases from J; bases unmatched to any gene: 9. There are 16 residues in the CDR3. CDR1 and CDR2 (germline): SGHVS, FQNEAQ. The CDR3 region has the DNA TGTGCCAGCAGCTGGACGGGACAGCGAACCACCGGGGAGCTGTTTTTT. This encodes CASSWTGQRTTGELFF.

The chain has TRBV2 and TRBJ2-1; the D gene is possibly TRBD2 (5 bases). Trimming removed 4 bases from V and 0 bases from J, with 13 bases in between. The CDR3 has 16 amino acids. Germline values: CDR1 SNHLY, CDR2 FYNNEI. CDR3 sequence reads: CASSGNSRGSYNEQFF. As DNA, the CDR3 is TGTGCCAGCAGTGGAAACTCCCGGGGCTCCTACAATGAGCAGTTCTTC.

This chain uses TRBV29-1 with TRBJ2-3, with 9 positions matching TRBD2. Germline V gene data show CDR1 as SQVTM and CDR2 as ANQGSEA. The CDR3 runs 14 residues. V shed 4 bases and J 5 bases; nucleotides not matched to a gene: 7. The CDR3 DNA sequence: TGCAGCGTTGGGGCAGCGGGAGGCCTAGATACGCAGTATTTT. Translation gives CSVGAAGGLDTQYF.

This clone is a singleton in its sample. This rearrangement joins TRBV7-7 to TRBJ2-3; 8 positions match TRBD1. The CDR3 is 14 amino acids. Germline V gene sequence: CDR1 SSHAT, CDR2 FNYEAQ (reference sequence). V trimming: 5 bases; J trimming: 1 base; junction bases outside the gene matches: 2. The CDR3 region is CASSPDRGTDTQYF. Here the CDR3 DNA reads TGTGCCAGCAGCCCGGACAGGGGCACAGATACGCAGTATTTT. Full variable domain (outside the CDR3, taken from reference TRBV7-7 and TRBJ2-3): GAGVSQSPRYKVTKRGQDVTLRCDPISSHATLYWYQQALGQGPEFLTYFNYEAQPDKSGLPSDRFSAERPEGSISTLTIQRTEQRDSAMYRCASSPDRGTDTQYFGPGTRLTVL.

The CDR3 spells CASRARLALQETQYF. The CDR3 DNA is TGTGCCAGCAGGGCCCGACTAGCACTACAAGAGACCCAGTACTTC. V is TRBV2 and J is TRBJ2-5, with 7 bases matching TRBD2. Germline values: CDR1 SNHLY, CDR2 FYNNEI. The CDR3 is made up of 15 amino acids. After removal of 6 bases from V and 2 bases from J, the junction contained 9 bases not matched to a gene.

The chain recombines TRBV19 with TRBJ2-7; 7 bases line up with TRBD2. The CDR3 length is 16 residues. V lost 5 bases, J lost 2 bases, and 12 bases stayed unmatched. Germline assignment: CDR1 LNHDA and CDR2 SQIVND (reference sequence). CDR3: CASSSGRAGETYEQYF. CDR3 DNA sequence: TGTGCCAGTAGTTCAGGGCGGGCGGGAGAAACCTACGAGCAGTACTTC.

The genes are TRBV2 and TRBJ1-1, with D perhaps matching TRBD1 (5 bases). V gave up 6 bases and J gave up 0 bases, with 11 bases separating them. Germline CDR1 is SNHLY and CDR2 is FYNNEI. This CDR3 comprises 14 residues. CDR3 DNA: TGTGCCAGCAGGGGGACTTACATGAACACTGAAGCTTTCTTT. This sequence encodes CASRGTYMNTEAFF.

CDR3 DNA sequence: TGTGCCAGCATCATCACCCTAGGACTAGCCTACGAGCAGTACTTC. Translation gives CASIITLGLAYEQYF. J is TRBJ2-7 and V is TRBV2; 7 bases map to TRBD2. The CDR3 covers 15 residues. Germline CDR1 is SNHLY and CDR2 is FYNNEI. Trimming removed 7 bases from V and 2 bases from J; junction bases left unmatched: 11.

The V gene is TRBV7-8, the J gene TRBJ1-3; D gene uncertain. The germline gives CDR1 SGHVS, CDR2 FQNEAQ. The germline V and J ends were trimmed by 1 base and 3 bases, with 16 bases remaining between them. The CDR3 consists of 17 residues. CDR3 protein: CASSLEFGLVLGNTIYF. As DNA, the CDR3 is TGTGCCAGCAGCTTAGAGTTCGGGTTAGTCCTTGGAAACACCATATATTTT.

The chain links TRBV9 to TRBJ2-7, with 8 bases that match TRBD2. Germline trimming cut 0 bases from V and 4 bases from J; bases unmatched to any gene: 6. Germline V CDR1 and CDR2: SGDLS, YYNGEE. The CDR3 is 15 residues long. CDR3 loop: CASSVEGEREYEQYF. CDR3 coding DNA: TGTGCCAGCAGCGTAGAGGGCGAGCGGGAGTACGAGCAGTACTTC.

The genes are TRBV6-5 and TRBJ1-4, with unresolved D. Germline V gene sequence: CDR1 MNHEY, CDR2 SVGAGI. The length of the CDR3 is 14 residues. V was shortened by 8 bases and J by 2 bases, with 12 bases between the two germline ends. The CDR3 protein is CASAPGATNEKLFF. The DNA for the CDR3 is TGTGCCAGCGCGCCGGGAGCTACTAATGAAAAACTGTTTTTT.

The V call is TRBV20-1, the J call TRBJ1-2; TRBD1 is a possible D gene (5 bases). The V gene lost 4 bases and the J gene lost 14 bases, with 8 bases spanning the gap. There are 8 residues in the CDR3. Germline V gives CDR1 DFQATT, CDR2 SNEGSKA (reference sequence). DNA of the CDR3: TGCAGTGCTAAAAGGGGAACCTTC. Translated: CSAKRGTF.

The rearrangement joins TRBV5-1 to TRBJ2-2, with D possibly being TRBD2 (6 bases). This CDR3 region has 20 residues. Looked up from germline, CDR1 is SGHRS and CDR2 is YFSETQ. Trimming stripped 0 bases from V and 5 bases from J, with 26 bases between. CDR3 in amino acids: CASSLGRASGFGSLTGELFF. The CDR3 nucleotides read TGCGCCAGCAGCTTGGGACGAGCGAGCGGGTTTGGGTCTTTAACCGGGGAGCTGTTTTTT.

The V gene is TRBV27, the J gene TRBJ2-1; 10 nucleotides agree with TRBD2. The trim removed 5 bases at V and 4 bases at J, leaving 2 bases unmatched. Germline values: CDR1 MNHEY, CDR2 SMNVEV (reference sequence). The CDR3 is 14 residues long. The CDR3 loop is CASSTSGTYNEQFF. The CDR3, as DNA: TGTGCCAGCAGTACTAGCGGGACGTACAATGAGCAGTTCTTC.

This clone appeared a single time. V and J are TRBV9 and TRBJ1-1, with D perhaps matching TRBD1 (6 bases). Per germline, CDR1 SGDLS and CDR2 YYNGEE. The CDR3 contains 14 residues. V gave up 3 bases and J gave up 3 bases, with 12 bases separating them. This chain's CDR3 is CASSEGVLDTEAFF. CDR3 nucleotides: TGTGCCAGCAGCGAGGGGGTTTTGGACACTGAAGCTTTCTTT. The complete variable domain, with remaining parts taken from reference TRBV9 and TRBJ1-1, reads DSGVTQTPKHLITATGQRVTLRCSPRSGDLSVYWYQQSLDQGLQFLIQYYNGEERAKGNILERFSAQQFPDLHSELNLSSLELGDSALYFCASSEGVLDTEAFFGQGTRLTVV.

The V call is TRBV19, the J call TRBJ1-2; tentatively, D is TRBD1 (5 bases). Germline V lookup: CDR1 LNHDA, CDR2 SQIVND (reference sequence). This CDR3 comprises 14 residues. V dropped 2 bases and J dropped 4 bases, with 11 bases sitting between them. The CDR3 coding sequence is TGTGCCAGTAGTATATGGGGCGGAGCCTATGGCTACACCTTC. The encoded protein is CASSIWGGAYGYTF.

This rearrangement joins TRBV11-3 to TRBJ1-3; perhaps TRBD1 as D (5 bases). V dropped 5 bases and J dropped 7 bases, with 9 bases sitting between them. The germline V gene has CDR1 SGHNT and CDR2 YENEEA. The CDR3 spans 12 residues. The DNA for the CDR3 is TGTGCCAGCAGCACTCAGGGCAACACCATATATTTT. Translation: CASSTQGNTIYF. The full variable domain, completed using reference TRBV11-3 and TRBJ1-3, is EAGVVQSPRYKIIEKKQPVAFWCNPISGHNTLYWYLQNLGQGPELLIRYENEEAVDDSQLPKDRFSAERLKGVDSTLKIQPAELGDSAVYLCASSTQGNTIYFGEGSWLTVV.

The chain links TRBV19 to TRBJ2-7; 9 positions agree with TRBD1. The CDR3 covers 13 residues. In germline, CDR1 is LNHDA, CDR2 SQIVND (reference sequence). Trimming at V came to 4 bases and at J to 3 bases, leaving 1 base not matched to a gene. The CDR3 DNA reads as TGTGCCAGTAGTAAGACAGGGGGCTACGAGCAGTACTTC. It is translated as CASSKTGGYEQYF. The variable domain in full, completed from reference TRBV19 and TRBJ2-7, reads DGGITQSPKYLFRKEGQNVTLSCEQNLNHDAMYWYRQDPGQGLRLIYYSQIVNDFQKGDIAEGYSVSREKKESFPLTVTSAQKNPTAFYLCASSKTGGYEQYFGPGTRLTVT.

Turning to this clone: This sample includes further DNA sequences coding for the same CDR3. The chain links TRBV9 to TRBJ2-7, with 7 bases lining up with TRBD2. The trim removed 3 bases at V and 2 bases at J, leaving 5 bases unmatched. CDR1 is SGDLS and CDR2 is YYNGEE in the germline V gene. The CDR3 has 14 residues. The CDR3 loop reads CASSAGGSTYEQYF. In DNA form, the CDR3 reads TGTGCCAGCAGCGCGGGAGGTTCAACCTACGAGCAGTACTTC.

This clone came up a few times. This sequence joins TRBV6-5 and TRBJ1-1, with D perhaps matching TRBD1 (5 bases). CDR1 is MNHEY, CDR2 SVGAGI, per germline. Trimming stripped 8 bases from V and 4 bases from J, with 11 bases between. The CDR3 consists of 12 residues. The CDR3 region is CASAREGTEAFF. Here the CDR3 DNA reads TGTGCCAGCGCCAGGGAGGGCACTGAAGCTTTCTTT.